The T cell receptor beta chain described here comes from a study of blood T cell repertoires in COVID-19. About the research overall: Spain, Italy and the United States supplied samples that represented acute and convalescent COVID-19. PBMCs, B-cell-depleted T cells, or T cells were the source of the cDNA or gDNA that made up the material.

The J segment lost 12 bases and the V segment lost 0 bases, leaving 4 bases of the junction unmatched. The germline V gene encodes CDR1 SGDLS and CDR2 YYNGEE. There are 14 residues in the CDR3. As processed by the authors: Counts of nucleated cells, estimated from reference gene primer amplification, were obtained. Here immunoSEQ multiplex PCR was the method, and the copy in TCRdb shows in-frame clones only, minus some. The V and J calls and clone size were taken over from that table, and D and trimming were inferred from the DNA. The profile covers tens of thousands of clones, with around 87% appearing a single time and 29% taken by the ten largest.

Source material: peripheral blood. The receptor was derived from a woman of 80 years or more with active or convalescent COVID-19. The rearrangement links TRBV9 to TRBJ2-4, with 12 bases aligning to TRBD2. CDR3 DNA sequence: TGTGCCAGCAGCGTAGAGGGACTAGCGGGTACTCAGTACTTC. Its translation: CASSVEGLAGTQYF.